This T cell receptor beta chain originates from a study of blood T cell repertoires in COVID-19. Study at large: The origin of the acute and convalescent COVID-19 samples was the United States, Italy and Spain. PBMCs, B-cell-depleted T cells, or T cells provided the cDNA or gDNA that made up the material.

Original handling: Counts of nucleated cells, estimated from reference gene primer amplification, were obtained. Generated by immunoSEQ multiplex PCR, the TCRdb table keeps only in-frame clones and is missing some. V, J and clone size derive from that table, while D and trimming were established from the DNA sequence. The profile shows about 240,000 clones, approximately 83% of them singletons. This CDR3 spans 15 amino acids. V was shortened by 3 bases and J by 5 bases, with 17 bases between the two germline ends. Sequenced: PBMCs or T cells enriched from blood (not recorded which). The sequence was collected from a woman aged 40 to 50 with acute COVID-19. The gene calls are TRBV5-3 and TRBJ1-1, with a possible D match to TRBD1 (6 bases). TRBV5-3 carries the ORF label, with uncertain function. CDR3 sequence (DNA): TGTGCCAGAAGCTGGGAGGGGGTGAAGGAGACTGAAGCTTTCTTT. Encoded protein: CARSWEGVKETEAFF.